This T cell receptor (beta chain) appears in the sequencing data of a study of CD8 T cells in ankylosing spondylitis. Overall study findings and caveats: Clones linked to the disease showed a CD8+ phenotype. They occurred at relatively low frequencies in peripheral blood. Matched ankylosing spondylitis synovial fluid reportedly contained a significantly enriched population of disease-linked clones.

This clonotype was recorded once. Antigen unknown. Relative to the germline gene, one junction end is altered; a read error may explain this. CDR3 length: 17 amino acids. Library preparation for TCR beta used quantitative 5'-RACE with molecular barcodes. TCRdb reanalysed the 5' RACE reads using MiXCR and keeps one entry per CDR3 protein. Of roughly 130,000 distinct CDR3 sequences in the sample, roughly 15% were seen once. This TCR derives from a female donor with ankylosing spondylitis or in good health (not recorded which). The sample was blood, either unsorted or a sorted T cell fraction (not recorded which). The chain combines TRBV12-3 or TRBV12-4 with TRBJ2-3; D perhaps matches TRBD2 (5 bases). The CDR3 coding sequence is TGTCCCAGCAGTTTAGCGCTTGGACGCCACGCAGGTGATACGCAGTATTTT. Protein product: CPSSLALGRHAGDTQYF.